This TCR beta chain comes out of a study of blood T cell repertoires in COVID-19. Study-wide background: COVID-19 samples from acute and convalescent phases originated in the United States, Italy and Spain. The cDNA or gDNA used as material had been derived from T cells, B-cell-depleted T cells, or PBMCs.

Original methodology: Amplified reference gene primers provided the basis for estimating nucleated cell counts. Profiling relied on immunoSEQ multiplex PCR, and the TCRdb table lists in-frame clones only, not all of them. D and trimming were read from the DNA, whereas the V and J calls and clone size are those reported in that table. The profile covers fewer than 300,000 clones, with roughly 80% appearing a single time and approximately 14% taken by the ten largest. Seattle's enrolled individuals joined amid active infection and were then monitored longitudinally. V lost 7 bases and J lost 3, with 16 bases in between. Germline loops: CDR1 MNHEY, CDR2 SVGAGI. This CDR3 region has 14 residues.

The TCR originated in a person aged 65-85 years with COVID-19, enrolled during active disease. Sequencing input: peripheral blood. The rearrangement uses TRBV6-5 and TRBJ2-7; possible D gene TRBD1, 5 bases. For the CDR3, the DNA is TGTGCCAGCACCGGTCTGACAGCCAACTACGAGCAGTACTTC. Its protein product is CASTGLTANYEQYF.